These 7 T cell receptor beta chains originate from one sample sequenced in a study of blood T cell repertoires in COVID-19. Generated by immunoSEQ multiplex PCR, the TCRdb table keeps only in-frame clones and is missing some. This sample yields 45,000 to 70,000 clones, of which roughly four fifths are seen a single time; more than 8% belongs to the top ten. Sequencing input: peripheral blood. Receptors originate from a woman older than 75 with acute or convalescent COVID-19.

This chain links TRBV7-2 with TRBJ2-7, with D maybe TRBD2 (6 bases). Germline CDR1 is SGHTA and CDR2 is FQGNSA. Deletions cut 5 bases from V and 3 bases from J, with 17 bases between. The CDR3 runs 15 residues. The CDR3 protein is CASSHSWGENYEQYF. Written as DNA, the CDR3 is TGTGCCAGCAGCCACAGTTGGGGGGAGAACTACGAGCAGTACTTC.

The chain has TRBV29-1 and TRBJ2-1; D is possibly TRBD2 (6 bases). Germline CDR1 is SQVTM and CDR2 is ANQGSEA. Deletions cut 3 bases from V and 7 bases from J, with 16 bases between. The CDR3 contains 14 residues. The CDR3 coding sequence is TGCAGCGTTGAGACTAGTCCAGTGGGGAATGAGCAGTTCTTC. Protein: CSVETSPVGNEQFF.

CDR3 bases: TGTGCCAGCAGCAATGAAGACAGGGGACACACCATATATTTT. This translates into CASSNEDRGHTIYF. The chain joins TRBV21-1 to TRBJ1-3; the table assigns TRBD1, which was not confirmed against the DNA. TRBV21-1 is a pseudogene locus. The CDR3 contains 14 residues.

This clone turned up a few times. The V call is TRBV5-1, the J call TRBJ1-1; a possible D gene is TRBD1 (5 bases). The V gene's germline CDR1 is SGHRS and CDR2 YFSETQ. This CDR3 contains 14 residues. V dropped 0 bases and J dropped 5 bases, with 11 bases sitting between them. This CDR3 reads CASSLARGRTEAFF. CDR3 DNA: TGCGCCAGCAGCTTGGCTAGGGGAAGGACTGAAGCTTTCTTT.

The chain employs TRBV29-1 and TRBJ1-2, with D possibly TRBD1 on 5 matching bases. CDR3 length: 14 residues. Germline-derived CDR1 and CDR2 are SQVTM and ANQGSEA. The V and J ends lost 2 bases and 4 bases respectively, with 14 bases between them. The CDR3 here is CSVERPGTPYGYTF. CDR3 DNA sequence: TGCAGCGTTGAAAGGCCAGGGACTCCCTATGGCTACACCTTC.

The chain combines TRBV11-2 with TRBJ2-6; TRBD2 might be the D (7 bases). In germline, CDR1 is SGHAT, CDR2 FQNNGV. The V gene lost 1 base and the J gene lost 4 bases, with 14 bases spanning the gap. The CDR3 totals 17 residues. This CDR3 reads CASSLVVGGAGANVLTF. The CDR3 DNA reads as TGTGCCAGCAGCTTAGTGGTTGGGGGGGCCGGGGCCAACGTCCTGACTTTC.

The chain combines TRBV6-1 with TRBJ2-7, with 7 nucleotides matching TRBD1. CDR1 is MNHNS and CDR2 is SASEGT in the germline V gene. V trimming: 3 bases; J trimming: 1 base; junction bases outside the gene matches: 0. CDR3 size: 13 residues. The CDR3 coding sequence is TGTGCCAGCAGTGAGACAGGGTCCTACGAGCAGTACTTC. It yields the protein CASSETGSYEQYF.